The clone carrying this T cell receptor (beta chain) was seen a few times. Its antigen is undetermined. One entry per CDR3 protein results from TCRdb running MiXCR on the 5' RACE reads. The repertoire includes hundreds of thousands of distinct CDR3 sequences, around 12% of them detected once, and 2.5% to 3.5% sits in the top ten. V lost 6 bases and J lost 2; bases outside the gene matches: 1. The germline CDR1 and CDR2 sequences are DFQATT and SNEGSKA (reference sequence). The CDR3 is made up of 12 amino acids. This entry belongs to a study of T cells after yellow fever vaccination. Findings and caveats of the study: The bulk population could contribute abundant contaminating clonotypes to FACS-sorted repertoires. Only a small proportion of the clonotypes turned up in both the CD4 and the CD8 compartments, likely arising from convergent recombination.

The source material was CD4+ T cells sorted from PBMCs, sampled 15 days after the yellow fever booster vaccination. V and J are TRBV20-1 and TRBJ2-7, with TRBD1 identical over 10 bases. The clonotype was recovered from a man aged 18 to 35 who received the YFV17D yellow fever vaccine. CDR3 in DNA: TGCAGTGCCGGGACAGGGGCCTACGAGCAGTACGTC. It yields the protein CSAGTGAYEQYV.